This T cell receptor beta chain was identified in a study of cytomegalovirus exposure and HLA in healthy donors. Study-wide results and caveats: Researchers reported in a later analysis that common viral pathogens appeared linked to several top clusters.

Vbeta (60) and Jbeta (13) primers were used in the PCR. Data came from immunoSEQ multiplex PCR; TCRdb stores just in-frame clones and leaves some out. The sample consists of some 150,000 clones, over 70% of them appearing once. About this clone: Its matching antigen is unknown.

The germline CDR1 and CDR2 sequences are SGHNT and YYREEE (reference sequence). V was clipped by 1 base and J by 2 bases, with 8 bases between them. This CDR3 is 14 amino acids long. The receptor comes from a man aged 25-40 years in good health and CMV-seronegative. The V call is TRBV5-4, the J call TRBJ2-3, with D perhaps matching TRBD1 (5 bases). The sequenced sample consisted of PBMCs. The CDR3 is CASSLQGFTDTQYF. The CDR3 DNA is TGTGCCAGCAGCTTGCAGGGTTTCACAGATACGCAGTATTTT.